This passage covers 4 T cell receptor beta chains from one sample sequenced in a study of T cells in tuberculosis. Libraries were prepared by immunoSEQ multiplex PCR; TCRdb keeps only in-frame clonotypes and omits some of them. This sample carries tens of thousands of clones, about 91% of them seen once, and the ten largest clones take 5.5% to 7.5%. Time point here: new active TB diagnosis, blood taken before or within 7 days of starting treatment. The material was PBMCs, obtained at tuberculosis diagnosis. These receptors were obtained from an adult with tuberculosis. Some clones in this sample may be carry-over from other donors' samples.

This clone was recorded once. The CDR3 DNA reads as TGTGCCAGCAGTGGGGACAGGGCAGACTATGGCTACACCTTC. It is translated as CASSGDRADYGYTF. This chain joins TRBV2 and TRBJ1-2, with 9 bases lining up with TRBD1. With V trimmed by 4 bases and J by 3 bases, 3 bases remained unmatched. The CDR3 is made up of 14 amino acids. From germline, CDR1 is SNHLY and CDR2 FYNNEI.

CDR3 DNA: TGTGCCAGCAGAACCCCAGTGGGTCGTAGCGGAACTTCCTACGAGCAGTACTTC. It specifies CASRTPVGRSGTSYEQYF. The chain combines TRBV28 with TRBJ2-7; perhaps TRBD2 as D (6 bases). The length of the CDR3 is 18 residues. CDR1 and CDR2 (germline): MDHEN, SYDVKM. With 6 bases removed from V and 1 base from J, the gap between germline ends came to 25 bases.

The rearrangement uses TRBV18 and TRBJ1-2; 10 bases line up with TRBD1. This CDR3 has 16 residues. Germline CDR1 KGHSH, CDR2 LQKENI. V lost 2 bases to trimming and J lost 4 bases; unmatched junction nucleotides: 7. CDR3 amino acids: CASSPDRGRISYGYTF. CDR3 DNA: TGTGCCAGCTCACCAGACAGGGGGCGCATTAGCTATGGCTACACCTTC.

V usage is TRBV6-5 and J usage is TRBJ1-1; D may be TRBD1 (5 bases). The CDR3 contains 14 residues. Germline values: CDR1 MNHEY, CDR2 SVGAGI. Deletions cut 4 bases from V and 1 base from J, with 10 bases between. CDR3 bases: TGTGCCAGCAGTTTCACGGACAAGAACACTGAAGCTTTCTTT. Amino acid sequence: CASSFTDKNTEAFF.